What follows are 4 T cell receptor beta chains derived from one specimen sequenced in a study of blood T cell repertoires in COVID-19. Assay used: immunoSEQ multiplex PCR; TCRdb lists only in-frame clones, some missing. The sample holds 120,000 or so clones; approximately 83% are singletons and the top ten take 10% to 15%. The sequencing input was peripheral blood. These receptors came from a man aged 55 to 70 with acute or convalescent COVID-19.

The chain recombines TRBV19 with TRBJ2-1, with D perhaps matching TRBD2 (5 bases). The CDR3 sequence is 15 residues long. CDR1 and CDR2 (germline): LNHDA, SQIVND (reference sequence). V shed 7 bases and J shed 6 bases, with 19 bases lying between them. CDR3 in DNA: TGTGCCAGTAACTCCCGTGGCCTAGCCGGCAATGAGCAGTTCTTC. Translating it yields CASNSRGLAGNEQFF.

In its sample, this clone was seen once. The chain joins TRBV15 to TRBJ2-3; 10 bases match TRBD1. Germline V gene data show CDR1 as LNHNV and CDR2 as YYDKDF (reference sequence). The CDR3 covers 15 residues. V was pared by 3 bases and J by 6 bases, with 6 bases of the junction left unmatched. CDR3 DNA: TGTGCCACCAGCAGGCTGACAGGGGGCCTCGATACGCAGTATTTT. Amino acids: CATSRLTGGLDTQYF.

V is TRBV4-1 and J is TRBJ2-7; no clear D gene. CDR1 MGHRA and CDR2 YSYEKL come from the germline V gene. The CDR3 length is 14 residues. V was shortened by 0 bases and J by 6 bases, with 12 bases between the two germline ends. Here the CDR3 DNA reads TGCGCCAGCAGCCAAGATCACGCAGGTAGCGAGCAGTACTTC. It codes for CASSQDHAGSEQYF.

The genes are TRBV10-2 and TRBJ1-1; D gene unclear. Trimming took off 2 bases at V and 1 base at J, with 5 bases between the two ends. Germline V CDR1 and CDR2: WSHSY, SAAADI. The CDR3 is 13 amino acids. In nucleotides, the CDR3 is TGCGCCAGCAGTGAGCGGGGGAACACTGAAGCTTTCTTT. This codes for CASSERGNTEAFF.